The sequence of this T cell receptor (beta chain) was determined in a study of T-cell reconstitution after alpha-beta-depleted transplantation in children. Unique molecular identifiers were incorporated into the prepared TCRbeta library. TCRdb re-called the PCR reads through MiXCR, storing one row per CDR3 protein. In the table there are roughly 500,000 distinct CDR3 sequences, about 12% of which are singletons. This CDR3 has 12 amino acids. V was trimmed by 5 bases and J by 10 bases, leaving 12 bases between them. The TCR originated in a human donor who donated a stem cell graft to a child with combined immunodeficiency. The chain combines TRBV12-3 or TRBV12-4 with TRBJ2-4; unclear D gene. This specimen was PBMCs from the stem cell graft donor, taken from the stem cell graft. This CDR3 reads CASSRSMSIQYF. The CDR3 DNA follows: TGTGCCAGCAGTCGTTCGATGTCGATTCAGTACTTC.